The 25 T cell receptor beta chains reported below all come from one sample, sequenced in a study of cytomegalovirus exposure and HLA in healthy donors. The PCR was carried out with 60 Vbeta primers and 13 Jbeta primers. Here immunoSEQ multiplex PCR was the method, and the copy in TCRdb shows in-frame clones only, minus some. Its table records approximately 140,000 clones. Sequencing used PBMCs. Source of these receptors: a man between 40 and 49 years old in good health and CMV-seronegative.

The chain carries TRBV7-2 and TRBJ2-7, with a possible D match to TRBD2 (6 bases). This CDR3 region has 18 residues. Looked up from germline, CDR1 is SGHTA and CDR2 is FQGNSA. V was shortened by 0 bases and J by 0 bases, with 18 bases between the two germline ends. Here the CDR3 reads CASSLAPPSATISYEQYF. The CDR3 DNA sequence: TGTGCCAGCAGCTTAGCGCCCCCTAGCGCGACAATCTCCTACGAGCAGTACTTC. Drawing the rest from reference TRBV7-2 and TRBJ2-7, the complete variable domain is GAGVSQSPSNKVTEKGKDVELRCDPISGHTALYWYRQSLGQGLEFLIYFQGNSAPDKSGLPSDRFSAERTGGSVSTLTIQRTQQEDSAVYLCASSLAPPSATISYEQYFGPGTRLTVT.

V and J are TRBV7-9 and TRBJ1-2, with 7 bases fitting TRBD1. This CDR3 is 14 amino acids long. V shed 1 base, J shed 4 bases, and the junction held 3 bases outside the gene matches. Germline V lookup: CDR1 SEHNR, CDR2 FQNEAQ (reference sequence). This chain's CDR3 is CASSLGTGPYGYTF. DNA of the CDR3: TGTGCCAGCAGCTTAGGGACAGGCCCCTATGGCTACACCTTC.

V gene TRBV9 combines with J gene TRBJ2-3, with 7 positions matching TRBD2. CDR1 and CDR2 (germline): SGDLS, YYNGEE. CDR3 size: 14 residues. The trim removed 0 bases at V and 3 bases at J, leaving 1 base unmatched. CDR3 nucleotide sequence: TGTGCCAGCAGCGTAGGGACTAGAACAGATACGCAGTATTTT. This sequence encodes CASSVGTRTDTQYF. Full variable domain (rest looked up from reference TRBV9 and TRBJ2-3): DSGVTQTPKHLITATGQRVTLRCSPRSGDLSVYWYQQSLDQGLQFLIQYYNGEERAKGNILERFSAQQFPDLHSELNLSSLELGDSALYFCASSVGTRTDTQYFGPGTRLTVL.

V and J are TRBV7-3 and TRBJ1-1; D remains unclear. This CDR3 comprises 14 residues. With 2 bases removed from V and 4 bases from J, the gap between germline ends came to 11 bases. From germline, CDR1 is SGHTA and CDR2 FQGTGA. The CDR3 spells CASSLLAGSTEAFF. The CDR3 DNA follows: TGTGCCAGCAGCTTATTGGCGGGGAGCACTGAAGCTTTCTTT.

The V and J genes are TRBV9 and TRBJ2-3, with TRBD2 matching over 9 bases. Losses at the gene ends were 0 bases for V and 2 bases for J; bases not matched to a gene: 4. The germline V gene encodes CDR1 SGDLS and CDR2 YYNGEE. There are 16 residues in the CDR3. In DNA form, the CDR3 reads TGTGCCAGCAGCGTAGGGCGGGGGGGCAACACAGATACGCAGTATTTT. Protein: CASSVGRGGNTDTQYF.

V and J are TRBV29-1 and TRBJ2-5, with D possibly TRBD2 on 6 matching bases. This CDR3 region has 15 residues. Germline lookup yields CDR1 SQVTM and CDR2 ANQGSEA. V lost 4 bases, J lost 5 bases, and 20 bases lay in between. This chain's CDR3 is CSVGSGRPPAETQYF. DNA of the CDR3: TGCAGCGTTGGTTCGGGGAGGCCCCCGGCGGAGACCCAGTACTTC.

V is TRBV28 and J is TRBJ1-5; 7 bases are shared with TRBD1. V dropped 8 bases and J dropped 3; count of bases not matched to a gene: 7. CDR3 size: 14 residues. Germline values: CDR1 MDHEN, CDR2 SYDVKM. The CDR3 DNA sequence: TGTGCCAGCGGAGGGGACAGCTACAATCAGCCCCAGCATTTT. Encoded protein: CASGGDSYNQPQHF. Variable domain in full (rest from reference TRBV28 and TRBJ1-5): DVKVTQSSRYLVKRTGEKVFLECVQDMDHENMFWYRQDPGLGLRLIYFSYDVKMKEKGDIPEGYSVSREKKERFSLILESASTNQTSMYLCASGGDSYNQPQHFGDGTRLSIL.

CDR3 protein: CASSPLNGGDYGYTF. The CDR3, as DNA: TGTGCCAGCAGCCCGTTGAACGGGGGTGACTATGGCTACACCTTC. V is TRBV11-1 and J is TRBJ1-2; weak D call: TRBD1 (5 bases). Per germline, CDR1 SGHAT and CDR2 FQDESV (reference sequence). The V end lost 5 bases, the J end lost 3 bases, and 16 bases lay between the germline ends. The CDR3 covers 15 residues.

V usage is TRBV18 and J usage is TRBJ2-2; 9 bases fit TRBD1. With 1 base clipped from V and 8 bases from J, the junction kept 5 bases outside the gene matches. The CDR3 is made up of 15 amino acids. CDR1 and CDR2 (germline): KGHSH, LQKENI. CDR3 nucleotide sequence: TGTGCCAGCTCACCACGGGACAGGGCATCGGGGGAGCTGTTTTTT. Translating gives CASSPRDRASGELFF.

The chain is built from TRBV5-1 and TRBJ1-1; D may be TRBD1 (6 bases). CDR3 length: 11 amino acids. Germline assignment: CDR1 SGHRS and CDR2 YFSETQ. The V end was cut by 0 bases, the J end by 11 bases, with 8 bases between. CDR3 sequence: CASSLDREAFF. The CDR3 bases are TGCGCCAGCAGCTTGGACAGGGAGGCTTTCTTT.

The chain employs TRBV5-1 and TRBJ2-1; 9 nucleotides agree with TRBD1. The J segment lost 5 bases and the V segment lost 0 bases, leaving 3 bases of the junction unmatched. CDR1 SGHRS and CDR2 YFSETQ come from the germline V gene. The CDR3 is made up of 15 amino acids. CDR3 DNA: TGCGCCAGCAGCTTGGCACAGGGGGCGAACAATGAGCAGTTCTTC. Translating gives CASSLAQGANNEQFF.

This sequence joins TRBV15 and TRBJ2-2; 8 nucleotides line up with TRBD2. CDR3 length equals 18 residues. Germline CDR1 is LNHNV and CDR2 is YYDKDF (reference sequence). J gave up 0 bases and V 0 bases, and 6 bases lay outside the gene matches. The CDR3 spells CATSRDPGGLANTGELFF. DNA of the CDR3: TGTGCCACCAGCAGAGATCCCGGGGGACTAGCGAACACCGGGGAGCTGTTTTTT.

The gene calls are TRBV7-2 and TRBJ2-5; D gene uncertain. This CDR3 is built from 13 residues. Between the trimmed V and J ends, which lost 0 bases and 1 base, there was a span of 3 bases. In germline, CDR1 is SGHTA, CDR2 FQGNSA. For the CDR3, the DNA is TGTGCCAGCAGCTTAGCTCGCCAAGAGACCCAGTACTTC. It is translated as CASSLARQETQYF.

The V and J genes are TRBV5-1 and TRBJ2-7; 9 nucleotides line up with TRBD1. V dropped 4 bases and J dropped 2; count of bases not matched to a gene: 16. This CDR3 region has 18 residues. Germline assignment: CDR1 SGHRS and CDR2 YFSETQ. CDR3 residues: CASSTGTGFLRTAYEQYF. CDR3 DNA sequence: TGCGCCAGCAGCACGGGGACAGGGTTTTTACGAACGGCCTACGAGCAGTACTTC.

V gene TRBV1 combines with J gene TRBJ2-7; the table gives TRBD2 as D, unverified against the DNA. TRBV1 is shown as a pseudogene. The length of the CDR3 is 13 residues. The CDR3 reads CTTRILSSYEQYF. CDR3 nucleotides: TGCACCACCAGGATTTTGAGCTCCTACGAGCAGTACTTC.

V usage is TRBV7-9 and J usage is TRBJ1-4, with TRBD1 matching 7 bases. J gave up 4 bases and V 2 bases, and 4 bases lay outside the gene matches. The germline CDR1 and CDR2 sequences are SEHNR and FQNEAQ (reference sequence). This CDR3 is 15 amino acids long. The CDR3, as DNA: TGTGCCAGCAGCTTAACGGGACAGAGTAATGAAAAACTGTTTTTT. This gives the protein CASSLTGQSNEKLFF.

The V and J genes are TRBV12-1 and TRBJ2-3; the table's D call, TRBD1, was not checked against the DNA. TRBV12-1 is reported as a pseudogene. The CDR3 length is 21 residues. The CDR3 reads CASSFAPSPDRRQGRPDTQYF. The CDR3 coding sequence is TGTGCCAGCAGCTTTGCCCCCTCTCCGGACAGACGACAGGGGCGACCAGATACGCAGTATTTT.

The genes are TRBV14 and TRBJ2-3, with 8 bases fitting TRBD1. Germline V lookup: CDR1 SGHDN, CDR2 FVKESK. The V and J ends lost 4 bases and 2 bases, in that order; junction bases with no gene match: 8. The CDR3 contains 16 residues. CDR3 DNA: TGTGCCAGCAGCCGAAACCCGGGACAGGTCACAGATACGCAGTATTTT. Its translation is CASSRNPGQVTDTQYF.

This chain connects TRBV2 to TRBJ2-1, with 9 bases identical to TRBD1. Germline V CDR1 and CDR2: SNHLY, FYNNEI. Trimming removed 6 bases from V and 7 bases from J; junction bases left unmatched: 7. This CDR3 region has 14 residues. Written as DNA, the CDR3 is TGTGCCAGCAGGCTTGGGACAGGGTCAAATGAGCAGTTCTTC. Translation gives CASRLGTGSNEQFF.

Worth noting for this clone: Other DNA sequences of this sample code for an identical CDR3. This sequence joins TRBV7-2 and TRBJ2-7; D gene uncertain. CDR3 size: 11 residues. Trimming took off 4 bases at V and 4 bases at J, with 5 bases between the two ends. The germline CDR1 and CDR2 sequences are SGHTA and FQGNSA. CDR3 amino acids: CASSSLYEQYF. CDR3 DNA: TGTGCCAGCAGCTCTTTGTACGAGCAGTACTTC.

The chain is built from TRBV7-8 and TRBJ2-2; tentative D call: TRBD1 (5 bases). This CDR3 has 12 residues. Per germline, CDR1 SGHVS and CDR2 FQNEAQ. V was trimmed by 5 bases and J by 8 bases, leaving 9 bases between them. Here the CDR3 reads CASSPRTGELFF. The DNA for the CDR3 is TGTGCCAGCAGCCCTCGGACAGGGGAGCTGTTTTTT.

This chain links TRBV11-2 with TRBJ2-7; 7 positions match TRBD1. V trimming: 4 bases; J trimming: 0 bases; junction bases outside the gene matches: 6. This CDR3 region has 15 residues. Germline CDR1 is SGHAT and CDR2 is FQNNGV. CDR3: CASSSSTGSSYEQYF. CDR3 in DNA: TGTGCCAGCAGCTCTTCGACAGGGAGCTCCTACGAGCAGTACTTC.

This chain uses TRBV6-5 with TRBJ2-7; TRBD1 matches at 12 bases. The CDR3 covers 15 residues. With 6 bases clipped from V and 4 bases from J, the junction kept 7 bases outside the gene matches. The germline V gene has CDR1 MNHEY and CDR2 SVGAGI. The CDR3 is CASRRDRGLSYEQYF. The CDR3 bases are TGTGCCAGCAGGCGGGACAGGGGGCTTAGTTACGAGCAGTACTTC.

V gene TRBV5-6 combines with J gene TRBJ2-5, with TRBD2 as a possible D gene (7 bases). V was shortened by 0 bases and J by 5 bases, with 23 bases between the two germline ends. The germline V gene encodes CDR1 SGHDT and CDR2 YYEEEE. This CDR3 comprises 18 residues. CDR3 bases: TGTGCCAGCAGCTTGGGGTTCGGGGCGGGGGATCAGGGGGAGACCCAGTACTTC. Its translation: CASSLGFGAGDQGETQYF.

CDR3 sequence reads: CASSTSTPSYEQYF. The CDR3 DNA follows: TGCGCCAGCAGCACTTCGACACCCTCCTACGAGCAGTACTTC. The rearrangement links TRBV5-1 to TRBJ2-7; no clear D. The CDR3 is made up of 14 amino acids. The germline gives CDR1 SGHRS, CDR2 YFSETQ. The ends were cut back, 4 bases at V and 0 bases at J, with 11 bases in the middle.